These T cell receptor beta chains were read from a single sample in a study of blood T cell repertoires in COVID-19. TCRdb keeps only in-frame clones here, not all; method: immunoSEQ multiplex PCR. The table has some 160,000 clones, around 92% seen once; the top ten hold around 2.9%. Specimen: peripheral blood. All receptors come from a man in his 60s with acute or convalescent COVID-19. Each CDR3 is given with its conserved first and last residue. The D gene is left open where the match is weak. Only part of the rows carry a size: once, few, many, or a class if the clone is expanded.

>TRBJ1-3|TRBD1|once|TRBV29-1
TGCAGCGTACTCGGACAGGAGAGCTCTGGAAACACCATATATTTT
CSVLGQESSGNTIYF
>TRBJ1-1|-|few|TRBV19
TGTGCCAGTATAGAGAGAACTGAAGCTTTCTTT
CASIERTEAFF
>TRBJ1-5|-|-|TRBV18
TGTGCCAGCTCACTGTCAGGGGATCAGCCCCAGCATTTT
CASSLSGDQPQHF
>TRBJ2-3|TRBD2|-|TRBV9
TGTGCCAGCAGCCCCGGGACTATCTCAGATACGCAGTATTTT
CASSPGTISDTQYF
>TRBJ2-2|-|-|TRBV7-9
TGTGCCAGCAGCCCGACAGCGAACACCGGGGAGCTGTTTTTT
CASSPTANTGELFF
>TRBJ2-3|-|-|TRBV2
TGTGCCAGCAGTGGTGGGCTTGAAACAGATACGCAGTATTTT
CASSGGLETDTQYF
>TRBJ1-3|TRBD1|-|TRBV30
TGTGCCTGGACAGGGGGCAGAGTAAACACCATATATTTT
CAWTGGRVNTIYF
>TRBJ1-2|-|-|TRBV7-2
TGTGCCAGCAGCTTATATGGGCAGACCAACTATGGCTACACCTTC
CASSLYGQTNYGYTF
>TRBJ2-1|TRBD1|-|TRBV5-1
TGCGCCAGCAGCTTTGCCGGGACAGGGGGTAATGAGCAGTTCTTC
CASSFAGTGGNEQFF
>TRBJ1-2|-|-|TRBV5-1
TGCGCCAGCAGCTTGGGGGGGCCAGGTGCGAGGGGCTACACCTTC
CASSLGGPGARGYTF
>TRBJ2-1|TRBD1|once|TRBV14
TGTGCCAGCAGCCATGGGACAGGTTACAATGAGCAGTTCTTC
CASSHGTGYNEQFF
>TRBJ1-3|-|-|TRBV5-6
TGTGCCAGCAGCTTTCGGAAGACGGGTGCTGGAAACACCATATATTTT
CASSFRKTGAGNTIYF
>TRBJ1-2|-|-|TRBV5-1
TGCGCCAGCAGCTTAGGGGGAACGGATGGCTACACCTTC
CASSLGGTDGYTF
>TRBJ1-2|-|-|TRBV10-2
TGCGCCAGCGTGGACAGCATCAACTATGGCTACACCTTC
CASVDSINYGYTF
>TRBJ1-2|TRBD1|once|TRBV19
TGTGCCAGTAGTAGAAACCCAGGACAGGGAGCTAACTATGGCTACACCTTC
CASSRNPGQGANYGYTF
>TRBJ2-3|-|-|TRBV19
TGTGCCAGTAGTTCACAGGGGACTAGCACAGATACGCAGTATTTT
CASSSQGTSTDTQYF
>TRBJ1-4|TRBD1|-|TRBV5-1
TGCGCCAGCAGCCCCCGGGACAGGGATGGAAGTGAAAAACTGTTTTTT
CASSPRDRDGSEKLFF
>TRBJ2-7|TRBD1|-|TRBV24-1
TGTGCCACCAGCGCACCGGGACAGGGTTCCTACGAGCAGTACTTC
CATSAPGQGSYEQYF
>TRBJ1-2|TRBD1|-|TRBV5-1
TGCGCCAGCAGCTTGGACGACAGGGGCTATGGCTACACCTTC
CASSLDDRGYGYTF
>TRBJ2-7|-|few|TRBV2
TGTGCCAGCAGTTCTCAGGGCTACGAGCAGTACTTC
CASSSQGYEQYF
>TRBJ1-4|-|-|TRBV6-5
TGTGCCAGCAGTTCGGGCCCAGGGCGCCATGAAAAACTGTTTTTT
CASSSGPGRHEKLFF
>TRBJ2-7|TRBD1|once|TRBV11-2
TGTGCCAGCAGCTTGACGGACAGGGGGCCCTACGAGCAGTACTTC
CASSLTDRGPYEQYF
>TRBJ1-2|-|-|TRBV19
TGTGCCAGTAGCGGTTTAGTTGGCTACACCTTC
CASSGLVGYTF
>TRBJ1-2|-|-|TRBV7-9
TGTGCCAGCAGCTTAGTTGGAGGGCCCTATGGCTACACCTTC
CASSLVGGPYGYTF
>TRBJ1-1|-|-|TRBV19
TGTGCCAGTAGTATTGTGGCGGGGCTCATATGGAACACTGAAGCTTTCTTT
CASSIVAGLIWNTEAFF
>TRBJ2-3|TRBD2|-|TRBV2
TGTGCCAGCACATACCCTAGCGGGGGGGCCACAGATACGCAGTATTTT
CASTYPSGGATDTQYF
>TRBJ1-6|-|-|TRBV7-8
TGTGCCAGCAGCTTAGAGGGGCGGTATTCACCCCTCCACTTT
CASSLEGRYSPLHF
>TRBJ1-5|-|-|TRBV21-1
TGTGCCAGCAGCTGCCCTGCGAACCTGGAGGACAGATACAATCAGCCCCAGCATTTT
CASSCPANLEDRYNQPQHF